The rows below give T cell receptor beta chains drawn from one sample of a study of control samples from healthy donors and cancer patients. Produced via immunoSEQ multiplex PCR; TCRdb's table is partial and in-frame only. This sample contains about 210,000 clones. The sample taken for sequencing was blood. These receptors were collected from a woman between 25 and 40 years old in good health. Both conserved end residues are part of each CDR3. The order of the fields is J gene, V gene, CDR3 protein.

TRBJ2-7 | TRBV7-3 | CASSPGGTGDGEQYF
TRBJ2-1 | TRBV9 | CASSVARAGAYNEQFF
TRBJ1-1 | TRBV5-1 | CASTSIGSENEAFF
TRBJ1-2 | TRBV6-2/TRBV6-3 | CASSYRNYGYTF
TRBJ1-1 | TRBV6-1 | CASSEVVGLGTEAFF
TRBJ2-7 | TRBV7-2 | CASSLTASGGAERYEQYF
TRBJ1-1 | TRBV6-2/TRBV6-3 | CASSYPPGQPLAEAFF
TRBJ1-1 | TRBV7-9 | CASSLGRGNTEAFF
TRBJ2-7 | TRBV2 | CASSVYEQYF
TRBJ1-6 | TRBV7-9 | CASLGQPYNSPLHF
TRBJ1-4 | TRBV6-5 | CASSYSGQRGEKLFF
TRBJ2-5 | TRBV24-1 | CATSDPDSYQETQYF
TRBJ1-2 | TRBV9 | CASSVTQGRDYGYTF
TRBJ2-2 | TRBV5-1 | CASSLVSRDGELFF
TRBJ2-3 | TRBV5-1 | CASSLGTVGDTQYF
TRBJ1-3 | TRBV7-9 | CASSLGKVLSGNTIYF
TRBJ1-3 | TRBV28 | CASSTDRGSSGNTIYF
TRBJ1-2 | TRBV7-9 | CASSTTGYEYGYTF
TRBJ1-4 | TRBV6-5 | CASKRGATNEKLFF
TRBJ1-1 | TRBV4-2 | CASSPGWGAEAFF
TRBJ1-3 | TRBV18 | CASSSQGADSGNTIYF
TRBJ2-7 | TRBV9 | CASSARGQGGYEQYF
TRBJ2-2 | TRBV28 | CASSSRYLGPGELFF
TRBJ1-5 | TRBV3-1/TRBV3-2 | CASSQDHQPQHF
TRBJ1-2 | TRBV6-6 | CASSQYGTGGDINGYTF
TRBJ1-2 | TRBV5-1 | CASSLGSRDRTSYGYTF
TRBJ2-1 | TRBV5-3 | CARSLRLRNEQFF
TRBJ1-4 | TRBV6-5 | CASSYIPGKLFF
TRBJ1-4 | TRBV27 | CASSLKYSLGEKLFF
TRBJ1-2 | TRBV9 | CASRQGVGYGYTF
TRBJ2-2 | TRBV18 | CASSPPQRGGTGELFF
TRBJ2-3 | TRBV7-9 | CASSLEGTRAKYF
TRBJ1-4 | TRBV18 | CASSPPLGRNNEKLFF
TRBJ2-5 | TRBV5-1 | CASSFYLTGTLGGTQYF
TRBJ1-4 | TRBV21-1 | CASSKNPGQGGTNEKLFF
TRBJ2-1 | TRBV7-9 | CASTQQGAPNEQFF
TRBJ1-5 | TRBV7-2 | CASSPQGNQPQHF
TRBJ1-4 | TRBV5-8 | CASSLGAGPGNEKLFF
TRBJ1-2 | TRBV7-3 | CASSLDRGGYTF
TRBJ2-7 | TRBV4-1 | CASSQAVGAGLPSYEQYF
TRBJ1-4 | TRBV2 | CASSGILSTNEKLFF
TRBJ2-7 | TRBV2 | CASRDRDGAYEQYF
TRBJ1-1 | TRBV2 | CASRHEEGRPEAFF
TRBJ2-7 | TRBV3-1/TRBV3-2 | CASSPQDGSREQYF
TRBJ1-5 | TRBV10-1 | CASRDRSANQPQHF
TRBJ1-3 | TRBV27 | CASSPRGTGNTIYF
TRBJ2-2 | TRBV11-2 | CASRDIRKSNTGELFF
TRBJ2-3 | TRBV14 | CASSQARRGGLDTQYF
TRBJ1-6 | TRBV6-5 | CASSYSNREINSPLHF
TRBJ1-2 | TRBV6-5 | CASKFPGYDYTF
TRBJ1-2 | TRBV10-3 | CAITDTLTRRYTF
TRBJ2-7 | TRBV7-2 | CASSLLALAYEQYF
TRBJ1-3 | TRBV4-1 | CASSLQLVTETGNTIYF
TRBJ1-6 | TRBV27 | CATRTGRSPLHF
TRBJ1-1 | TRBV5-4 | CASSPDSARSGTEAFF
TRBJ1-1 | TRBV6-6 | CASNEPQGNTEAFF
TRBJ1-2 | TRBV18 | CASSPQKGGDGYTF
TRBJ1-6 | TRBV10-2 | CASRLPGQDSPLHF
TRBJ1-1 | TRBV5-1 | CASSMGDSHTEAFF